Below are 21 T cell receptor beta chains sequenced from a single sample in a study of OX40 agonist ivuxolimab in advanced cancers. Some clones are missing from TCRdb's copy, which holds only in-frame ones; the method was immunoSEQ multiplex PCR. Of 63,000 or so clones listed, 84% are singletons. The input for sequencing was CD4+ or CD8+ T cells sorted from blood, taken in a trial of the OX40 agonist ivuxolimab. These receptor sequences come from an adult with an advanced solid tumor such as melanoma, head and neck, liver or kidney cancer.

The chain uses TRBV6-5 and TRBJ2-7, with 10 bases that match TRBD1. The CDR3 consists of 15 residues. V gave up 6 bases and J gave up 2 bases; unmatched junction bases: 7. CDR1 and CDR2 from the germline V gene are MNHEY and SVGAGI. The CDR3 DNA is TGTGCCAGCAGCCGGGACAGGGGCGGACCCTACGAGCAGTACTTC. Translated: CASSRDRGGPYEQYF.

Concerning this clone itself: This CDR3 is also generated by other DNA sequences in the sample. This chain joins TRBV6-6 and TRBJ1-2; a weak D match, TRBD1 (5 bases). V lost 0 bases and J lost 4, with 9 bases in between. The CDR3 is made up of 14 amino acids. Germline CDR1 reads MNHNY; CDR2 reads SVGAGI (reference sequence). The CDR3 protein is CASSYSSGGYGYTF. The CDR3 DNA reads as TGTGCCAGCAGTTACTCCTCTGGGGGCTATGGCTACACCTTC.

This clone was detected once. The chain uses TRBV7-9 and TRBJ2-3; 9 positions agree with TRBD2. V lost 5 bases, J lost 7 bases, and 13 bases stayed unmatched. This CDR3 comprises 16 residues. Germline assignment: CDR1 SEHNR and CDR2 FQNEAQ (reference sequence). CDR3 sequence (DNA): TGTGCCAGCAGCCCCTACCTAGCGGGGATCTTTAATACGCAGTATTTT. This gives the protein CASSPYLAGIFNTQYF.

By sample share, this clone is medium-sized. The J gene is TRBJ2-3, the V gene TRBV7-2, with TRBD1 identical over 8 bases. V shed 6 bases, J shed 1 base, and the junction held 6 bases outside the gene matches. The CDR3 is made up of 15 amino acids. Germline values: CDR1 SGHTA, CDR2 FQGNSA. The CDR3 protein is CASRPMDRGTDTQYF. The CDR3 coding sequence is TGTGCCAGCAGACCTATGGACAGGGGCACAGATACGCAGTATTTT. Combining the CDR3 with reference TRBV7-2 and TRBJ2-3 gives the whole variable domain GAGVSQSPSNKVTEKGKDVELRCDPISGHTALYWYRQSLGQGLEFLIYFQGNSAPDKSGLPSDRFSAERTGGSVSTLTIQRTQQEDSAVYLCASRPMDRGTDTQYFGPGTRLTVL.

The chain links TRBV6-5 to TRBJ2-3, with D possibly matching TRBD2 (5 bases). Germline CDR1 and CDR2: MNHEY and SVGAGI. Deletions cut 5 bases from V and 2 bases from J, with 11 bases between. The CDR3 is 14 amino acids. The CDR3 nucleotides read TGTGCCAGCAGTCGGGGAAGGTCCACAGATACGCAGTATTTT. It encodes CASSRGRSTDTQYF.

The chain uses TRBV4-3 and TRBJ2-5; possible D gene TRBD2, 6 bases. The CDR3 covers 14 residues. In germline, CDR1 is LGHNA, CDR2 YSLEER. V lost 0 bases, J lost 2 bases, and 7 bases lay in between. The CDR3: CASSQEAGQETQYF. The CDR3 DNA follows: TGCGCCAGCAGCCAAGAGGCGGGGCAAGAGACCCAGTACTTC.

The V gene is TRBV7-8, the J gene TRBJ1-2; D is perhaps TRBD1 (5 bases). This CDR3 contains 15 residues. Trimming removed 1 base at V and 0 bases at J, with 9 bases between. The V gene's germline CDR1 is SGHVS and CDR2 FQNEAQ. The CDR3 DNA reads TGTGCCAGCAGCTTAGGGGACGGTGCTAACTATGGCTACACCTTC. Encoded protein: CASSLGDGANYGYTF.

This chain uses TRBV7-3 with TRBJ2-5; D remains ambiguous. The germline V gene encodes CDR1 SGHTA and CDR2 FQGTGA. The V gene lost 2 bases and the J gene lost 2 bases, with 6 bases spanning the gap. The CDR3 is made up of 13 amino acids. CDR3 nucleotide sequence: TGTGCCAGCAGCTTATGGCAGCAAGAGACCCAGTACTTC. The encoded protein is CASSLWQQETQYF.

The rearrangement links TRBV7-9 to TRBJ2-2, with a possible D match to TRBD1 (6 bases). In germline, CDR1 is SEHNR, CDR2 FQNEAQ (reference sequence). The CDR3 is 14 residues long. The V gene lost 5 bases and the J gene lost 3 bases, with 10 bases spanning the gap. CDR3 sequence (DNA): TGTGCCAGCAGCGGGGACAATGACACCGGGGAGCTGTTTTTT. Encoded protein: CASSGDNDTGELFF.

V gene TRBV28 combines with J gene TRBJ1-1; 8 bases are shared with TRBD1. Germline CDR1 and CDR2: MDHEN and SYDVKM. J was trimmed by 5 bases and V by 6 bases; bases with no gene match: 11. The CDR3 extends over 15 amino acids. The CDR3 spells CASSPGQGARTEAFF. CDR3 DNA: TGTGCCAGCAGCCCTGGGCAGGGGGCCCGAACTGAAGCTTTCTTT.

The rearrangement joins TRBV29-1 to TRBJ1-4; a weak D match, TRBD1 (6 bases). From germline, CDR1 is SQVTM and CDR2 ANQGSEA. There are 12 residues in the CDR3. Trimming shortened V by 5 bases and J by 7 bases, and 11 bases separated the two germline ends. CDR3: CSVRGRGEKLFF. The CDR3 coding sequence is TGCAGCGTTCGGGGGCGCGGTGAAAAACTGTTTTTT.

V usage is TRBV2 and J usage is TRBJ2-1; 7 nucleotides align to TRBD1. J was trimmed by 9 bases and V by 4 bases; bases with no gene match: 9. The CDR3 totals 14 residues. Germline V gene sequence: CDR1 SNHLY, CDR2 FYNNEI. DNA of the CDR3: TGTGCCAGCAGTGTCCTCACAGGGGCCGGTGAGCAGTTCTTC. This gives the protein CASSVLTGAGEQFF. Complete variable domain (other parts from reference TRBV2 and TRBJ2-1): EPEVTQTPSHQVTQMGQEVILRCVPISNHLYFYWYRQILGQKVEFLVSFYNNEISEKSEIFDDQFSVERPDGSNFTLKIRSTKLEDSAMYFCASSVLTGAGEQFFGPGTRLTVL.

The chain is built from TRBV5-1 and TRBJ2-3; 15 positions agree with TRBD2. There are 19 residues in the CDR3. Germline lookup yields CDR1 SGHRS and CDR2 YFSETQ. With V trimmed by 4 bases and J by 3 bases, 12 bases remained unmatched. The CDR3 protein is CASSRRTSGGAVRTDTQYF. CDR3 in DNA: TGCGCCAGCAGCCGAAGGACTAGCGGGGGGGCCGTCAGGACAGATACGCAGTATTTT.

The chain employs TRBV11-3 and TRBJ2-3; D gene ambiguous. The germline V gene encodes CDR1 SGHNT and CDR2 YENEEA. V lost 5 bases, J lost 9 bases, and 21 bases lay in between. This CDR3 is 15 amino acids long. The CDR3 DNA is TGTGCCAGCAGCCCAAGGTCCAACCCTGGTGAGACGCAGTATTTT. It translates to CASSPRSNPGETQYF.

This chain links TRBV7-9 with TRBJ2-3; TRBD2 aligns across 11 bases. The germline gives CDR1 SEHNR, CDR2 FQNEAQ (reference sequence). Trimming removed 5 bases from V and 5 bases from J; junction bases left unmatched: 3. This CDR3 has 14 residues. The CDR3 is CASSVGLAGDTQYF. Here the CDR3 DNA reads TGTGCCAGCAGCGTAGGACTAGCGGGAGATACGCAGTATTTT.

A word on this clone: The junction does not match germline at one end; this may be a read error. This sequence joins TRBV5-4 and TRBJ1-5; D is unresolved. This CDR3 spans 15 amino acids. Germline CDR1 SGHNT, CDR2 YYREEE (reference sequence). CDR3 protein: CASSQGRGSNQPQHF. Here the CDR3 DNA reads TGCGCCAGCAGCCAAGGTCGGGGAAGCAATCAGCCCCAGCATTTT.

This chain connects TRBV9 to TRBJ1-6; no firm D call. The length of the CDR3 is 14 residues. Germline V gives CDR1 SGDLS, CDR2 YYNGEE. V lost 7 bases and J lost 7, with 15 bases in between. The CDR3 DNA is TGTGCCAGCGGTCCTCAGCTAATCAATTCACCCCTCCACTTT. This codes for CASGPQLINSPLHF.

The chain combines TRBV5-1 with TRBJ1-1, with D possibly being TRBD1 (6 bases). With 5 bases removed from V and 7 bases from J, the gap between germline ends came to 12 bases. CDR1 and CDR2 (germline): SGHRS, YFSETQ. This CDR3 contains 12 residues. The CDR3 coding sequence is TGCGCCAGCAGGGGCAGGGGAATTGAAGCTTTCTTT. As protein: CASRGRGIEAFF.

This clone was counted a few times. The V call is TRBV28, the J call TRBJ1-1; 11 nucleotides agree with TRBD1. V dropped 3 bases and J dropped 5; count of bases not matched to a gene: 5. This CDR3 has 15 amino acids. Germline CDR1 is MDHEN and CDR2 is SYDVKM. This chain's CDR3 is CASSLDRGLRTEAFF. The CDR3 region has the DNA TGTGCCAGCAGTTTGGACAGGGGGCTTAGGACTGAAGCTTTCTTT. Based on the CDR3 plus reference TRBV28 and TRBJ1-1, the full variable domain is DVKVTQSSRYLVKRTGEKVFLECVQDMDHENMFWYRQDPGLGLRLIYFSYDVKMKEKGDIPEGYSVSREKKERFSLILESASTNQTSMYLCASSLDRGLRTEAFFGQGTRLTVV.

In this sample, this clone turned up a few times. V gene TRBV5-8 combines with J gene TRBJ2-1; TRBD2 matches at 7 bases. Losses at the gene ends were 0 bases for V and 2 bases for J; bases not matched to a gene: 2. Looked up from germline, CDR1 is SGHTS and CDR2 is YDEGEE. This CDR3 has 15 residues. The DNA for the CDR3 is TGTGCCAGCAGCTTGGGGACTAGTGCCTACAATGAGCAGTTCTTC. Its translation is CASSLGTSAYNEQFF.

This chain joins TRBV4-2 and TRBJ1-3; the D is unclear. V shed 4 bases and J shed 0 bases, with 10 bases lying between them. This CDR3 has 15 residues. In germline, CDR1 is LGHNA, CDR2 YNFKEQ. CDR3 sequence (DNA): TGTGCCAGCAGCCCCACCTATGGCTCTGGAAACACCATATATTTT. Amino acid sequence: CASSPTYGSGNTIYF.